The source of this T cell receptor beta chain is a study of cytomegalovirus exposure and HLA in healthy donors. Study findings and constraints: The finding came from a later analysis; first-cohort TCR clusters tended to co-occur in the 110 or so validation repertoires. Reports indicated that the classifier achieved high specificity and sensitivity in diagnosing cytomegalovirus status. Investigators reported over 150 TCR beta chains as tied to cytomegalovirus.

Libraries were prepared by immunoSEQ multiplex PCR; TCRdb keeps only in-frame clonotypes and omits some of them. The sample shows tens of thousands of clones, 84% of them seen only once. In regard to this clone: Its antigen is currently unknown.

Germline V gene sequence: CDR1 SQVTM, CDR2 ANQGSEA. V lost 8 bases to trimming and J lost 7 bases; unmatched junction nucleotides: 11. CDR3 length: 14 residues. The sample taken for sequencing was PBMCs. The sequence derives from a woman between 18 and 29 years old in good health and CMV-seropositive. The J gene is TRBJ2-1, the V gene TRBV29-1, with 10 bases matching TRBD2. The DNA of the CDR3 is TGCAGCCCCCAGCGGGGGGGCGTAATTAATGAGCAGTTCTTC. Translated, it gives CSPQRGGVINEQFF.